The 32 T cell receptor beta chains given below trace back to one sample, sequenced in a study of cytomegalovirus exposure and HLA in healthy donors. It was with 60 Vbeta and 13 Jbeta primers that the PCR ran. Clones were read by immunoSEQ multiplex PCR, and TCRdb kept only the in-frame ones, dropping some. Found here are about 21,000 clones, around 77% of them singletons; the top ten hold 7.4%. Sequencing input: PBMCs. The source is a man between 60 and 75 years old in good health and CMV-seronegative.

V gene TRBV10-3 combines with J gene TRBJ2-5, with 7 bases that match TRBD2. The J segment lost 1 base and the V segment lost 4 bases, leaving 6 bases of the junction unmatched. CDR1 and CDR2 (germline): ENHRY, SYGVKD. The length of the CDR3 is 15 residues. The CDR3 loop is CAISGAGVSQETQYF. CDR3 DNA sequence: TGTGCCATCAGTGGCGCGGGGGTATCCCAAGAGACCCAGTACTTC.

This clone was seen only a few times. The chain links TRBV4-1 to TRBJ1-5, with 7 bases identical to TRBD1. V lost 0 bases, J lost 7 bases, and 6 bases stayed unmatched. Germline V CDR1 and CDR2: MGHRA, YSYEKL. This CDR3 is 15 amino acids long. CDR3 region: CASSQDLRGNQPQHF. As DNA, the CDR3 is TGCGCCAGCAGCCAAGATCTCAGGGGGAACCAGCCCCAGCATTTT.

The V gene is TRBV11-2, the J gene TRBJ2-7; 11 positions match TRBD2. Germline CDR1 and CDR2: SGHAT and FQNNGV. This CDR3 is built from 14 residues. V lost 3 bases and J lost 6; bases outside the gene matches: 4. CDR3 sequence (DNA): TGTGCCAGCAGCTTGTTAACTAGCGGGAGCGAGCAGTACTTC. Translation gives CASSLLTSGSEQYF. The variable domain in full, completed from reference TRBV11-2 and TRBJ2-7, reads EAGVAQSPRYKIIEKRQSVAFWCNPISGHATLYWYQQILGQGPKLLIQFQNNGVVDDSQLPKDRFSAERLKGVDSTLKIQPAKLEDSAVYLCASSLLTSGSEQYFGPGTRLTVT.

The rearrangement uses TRBV29-1 and TRBJ2-2; TRBD1 matches at 7 bases. V shed 6 bases and J 3 bases; nucleotides not matched to a gene: 7. CDR1 and CDR2 from the germline V gene are SQVTM and ANQGSEA. The CDR3 runs to 14 residues. The CDR3 protein is CSVQDRLYTGELFF. The CDR3 DNA reads TGCAGCGTACAGGACAGGTTGTACACCGGGGAGCTGTTTTTT.

The chain's CDR3 is CASSLIGVSGGSTILYNEQFF. CDR3 bases: TGCGCCAGCAGCTTGATTGGTGTGAGCGGGGGGTCAACCATACTATACAATGAGCAGTTCTTC. J is TRBJ2-1 and V is TRBV5-1, with 9 bases identical to TRBD2. Germline V gene sequence: CDR1 SGHRS, CDR2 YFSETQ. This CDR3 comprises 21 residues. The junction had 21 bases not matched to a gene; V was cut back by 1 base and J by 4 bases.

V and J are TRBV6-1 and TRBJ1-2; 10 bases fit TRBD1. V lost 5 bases, J lost 4 bases, and 7 bases stayed unmatched. Germline CDR1 MNHNS, CDR2 SASEGT. The CDR3 loop spans 15 amino acids. The DNA of the CDR3 is TGTGCCAGCAGTTCTACCGACAGGGGGCTCTATGGCTACACCTTC. Translation: CASSSTDRGLYGYTF.

The chain carries TRBV6-5 and TRBJ1-2; 7 bases align to TRBD1. CDR1 is MNHEY and CDR2 is SVGAGI in the germline V gene. The CDR3 consists of 14 residues. The V gene end was trimmed by 8 bases and the J gene end by 3 bases; junction bases not matched to a gene: 9. Here the CDR3 reads CASGPARGYYGYTF. In DNA, the CDR3 is TGTGCCAGCGGCCCAGCCAGGGGGTACTATGGCTACACCTTC.

The chain employs TRBV7-2 and TRBJ2-5, with TRBD2 matching 9 bases. Judging by the DNA end, TRBJ2-7 fits better; the J call may be wrong. CDR3 length: 15 amino acids. CDR1 and CDR2 (germline): SGHTA, FQGNSA. CDR3 sequence reads: CASSSPERGAYEQYF. The DNA for the CDR3 is TGTGCCAGCAGCTCCCCCGAGCGGGGGGCCTACGAGCAGTACTTC.

This rearrangement joins TRBV11-2 to TRBJ2-7; D is possibly TRBD1 (5 bases). This CDR3 is 15 amino acids long. V shed 2 bases and J shed 1 base, with 12 bases lying between them. Germline V lookup: CDR1 SGHAT, CDR2 FQNNGV. CDR3 protein: CASSLYRPSSYEQYF. CDR3 nucleotides: TGTGCCAGCAGCTTATACAGGCCCTCGTCCTACGAGCAGTACTTC.

The gene calls are TRBV7-8 and TRBJ1-3; D unclear. Looked up from germline, CDR1 is SGHVS and CDR2 is FQNEAQ. The CDR3 covers 13 residues. Trimming cost V 3 bases and J 4 bases, with 7 bases left between them. CDR3 in DNA: TGTGCCAGCAGCTTCACGGGGGGAAACACCATATATTTT. Amino acids: CASSFTGGNTIYF.

The rearrangement uses TRBV6-6 and TRBJ2-7; the match to TRBD2 covers 7 bases. CDR3 size: 15 residues. From germline, CDR1 is MNHNY and CDR2 SVGAGI (reference sequence). The V and J ends lost 7 bases and 2 bases, in that order; junction bases with no gene match: 11. For the CDR3, the DNA is TGTGCCAGCACCCTTTCAAGGGAGGGCCCCTACGAGCAGTACTTC. Translating it yields CASTLSREGPYEQYF.

This chain joins TRBV7-9 and TRBJ2-3; 10 nucleotides align to TRBD1. Looked up from germline, CDR1 is SEHNR and CDR2 is FQNEAQ (reference sequence). After removal of 3 bases from V and 2 bases from J, the junction contained 5 bases not matched to a gene. The CDR3 is 16 residues long. The CDR3 DNA is TGTGCCAGCAGCTTCGACGGGACAGGGGTCACAGATACGCAGTATTTT. It yields the protein CASSFDGTGVTDTQYF.

In this sample, this clone turned up a few times. The chain couples TRBV6-5 to TRBJ2-3; 14 bases align to TRBD2. Per germline, CDR1 MNHEY and CDR2 SVGAGI. The CDR3 runs to 16 residues. V was pared by 2 bases and J by 7 bases, with 5 bases of the junction left unmatched. The CDR3 spells CASSYPGLAGGHTQYF. The DNA of the CDR3 is TGTGCCAGCAGTTACCCAGGACTAGCGGGAGGACATACGCAGTATTTT.

V is TRBV9 and J is TRBJ2-7; 8 nucleotides align to TRBD2. The CDR3 covers 16 residues. V shed 0 bases and J 0 bases; nucleotides not matched to a gene: 5. Germline-derived CDR1 and CDR2 are SGDLS and YYNGEE. The DNA of the CDR3 is TGTGCCAGCAGCGTAGGGGCGGGGGGCAGCTCCTACGAGCAGTACTTC. It is translated as CASSVGAGGSSYEQYF.

V and J are TRBV18 and TRBJ1-1; TRBD1 aligns across 7 bases. Per germline, CDR1 KGHSH and CDR2 LQKENI. The CDR3 totals 14 residues. V dropped 6 bases and J dropped 5; count of bases not matched to a gene: 9. As DNA, the CDR3 is TGTGCCAGCTCTCCGACAGGGATGGGGACTGAAGCTTTCTTT. Protein: CASSPTGMGTEAFF.

The chain employs TRBV7-3 and TRBJ2-3; D perhaps matches TRBD1 (5 bases). The V gene lost 5 bases and the J gene lost 4 bases, with 10 bases spanning the gap. Per the germline V gene, CDR1 is SGHTA and CDR2 is FQGTGA. The CDR3 extends over 13 amino acids. The CDR3 is CASSGQGADTQYF. CDR3 bases: TGTGCCAGCAGCGGCCAGGGCGCAGATACGCAGTATTTT.

This clone was observed a few times. CDR3 sequence reads: CASSPSGGRLSGTDTQYF. DNA for the CDR3: TGTGCCAGCTCACCATCGGGGGGGCGACTAAGTGGCACAGATACGCAGTATTTT. The V gene is TRBV18, the J gene TRBJ2-3; 8 nucleotides line up with TRBD2. Germline trimming cut 2 bases from V and 1 base from J; bases unmatched to any gene: 11. From germline, CDR1 is KGHSH and CDR2 LQKENI. The CDR3 loop spans 18 amino acids.

Regarding this clone: The junction departs from the called germline gene at one end, perhaps through a read error. The chain links TRBV19 to TRBJ1-2, with 8 bases that match TRBD1. Looked up from germline, CDR1 is LNHDA and CDR2 is SQIVND (reference sequence). The CDR3 runs to 15 residues. CDR3 coding DNA: TGTTCCAGTAGTCCCCTCTCCGGACAGGGAAGTGGCTACACCTTC. It is translated as CSSSPLSGQGSGYTF.

The chain joins TRBV29-1 to TRBJ1-1, with D hard to call. There are 15 residues in the CDR3. The germline V and J ends were trimmed by 4 bases and 6 bases, with 21 bases remaining between them. Germline V lookup: CDR1 SQVTM, CDR2 ANQGSEA. CDR3 DNA sequence: TGCAGCGTTGTTGCGCCCGGCTCCCGTACAGCTGAAGCTTTCTTT. Its translation: CSVVAPGSRTAEAFF.

Turning to this clone: Other nucleotide sequences from this sample produce the same CDR3. The V and J genes are TRBV28 and TRBJ2-1, with 8 bases matching TRBD2. V shed 6 bases and J 10 bases; nucleotides not matched to a gene: 17. The V gene's germline CDR1 is MDHEN and CDR2 SYDVKM. CDR3 length: 16 amino acids. The CDR3 sequence is CASSPGIAGLRGEQFF. The CDR3 DNA reads as TGTGCCAGCAGCCCTGGGATAGCGGGGCTCCGGGGCGAGCAGTTCTTC.

This clone was detected once. Compared with germline, one end of the junction differs, possibly owing to a read error. The V gene is TRBV2, the J gene TRBJ1-2; 7 nucleotides match TRBD1. The CDR3 contains 12 residues. From germline, CDR1 is SNHLY and CDR2 FYNNEI. CDR3 sequence: CASRGQNYGYPF. The CDR3 nucleotides are TGTGCCAGCAGGGGACAGAACTATGGCTACCCCTTC.

A few counts support this clone. The J gene is TRBJ1-1, the V gene TRBV19; D is unresolved. Germline CDR1 is LNHDA and CDR2 is SQIVND (reference sequence). The CDR3 runs 13 residues. Trimming shortened V by 8 bases and J by 4 bases, and 14 bases separated the two germline ends. CDR3 in DNA: TGTGCCAGTCTCAGCCCGGGTCCCACTGAAGCTTTCTTT. This encodes CASLSPGPTEAFF.

The genes are TRBV5-1 and TRBJ2-1; unclear D gene. With 0 bases removed from V and 0 bases from J, the gap between germline ends came to 13 bases. Per the germline V gene, CDR1 is SGHRS and CDR2 is YFSETQ. The CDR3 covers 17 residues. CDR3: CASSLGTFGGSYNEQFF. The CDR3 nucleotides are TGCGCCAGCAGCTTGGGAACTTTTGGTGGCTCCTACAATGAGCAGTTCTTC.

This clone was picked up a small number of times. The rearrangement joins TRBV28 to TRBJ1-2, with TRBD1 as a possible D gene (5 bases). Germline values: CDR1 MDHEN, CDR2 SYDVKM. V was shortened by 5 bases and J by 2 bases, with 9 bases between the two germline ends. There are 13 residues in the CDR3. CDR3 nucleotide sequence: TGTGCCAGCAGTGTGGGGGGGAACTATGGCTACACCTTC. Protein product: CASSVGGNYGYTF.

This chain uses TRBV19 with TRBJ1-5, with TRBD1 as a possible D gene (6 bases). The CDR3 is 14 amino acids. Between the trimmed V and J ends, which lost 5 bases and 4 bases, there was a span of 12 bases. CDR1 is LNHDA, CDR2 SQIVND, per germline (reference sequence). CDR3 DNA: TGTGCCAGTAGTTGGGGGCAGGCAAATCAGCCCCAGCATTTT. It specifies CASSWGQANQPQHF.

In this sample, this clone turned up a few times. J is TRBJ1-6 and V is TRBV15; D possibly corresponds to TRBD1 (5 bases). The V end lost 1 base, the J end lost 10 bases, and 14 bases lay between the germline ends. CDR1 LNHNV and CDR2 YYDKDF come from the germline V gene (reference sequence). The CDR3 has 15 amino acids. CDR3 nucleotide sequence: TGTGCCACCAGCAGAGGTGCAGCAGGGCGGTCACCCCTCCACTTT. Translated, it gives CATSRGAAGRSPLHF.

The CDR3 loop is CASSPPGAQGATEAFF. The CDR3 DNA follows: TGTGCCAGCTCACCCCCCGGGGCCCAGGGGGCGACTGAAGCTTTCTTT. V and J are TRBV18 and TRBJ1-1; TRBD1 aligns across 8 bases. Trimming cost V 3 bases and J 5 bases; bases outside gene matches: 11. The CDR3 runs 16 residues. Germline V gene data show CDR1 as KGHSH and CDR2 as LQKENI.

This sequence joins TRBV28 and TRBJ2-3; the D is unclear. The CDR3 covers 13 residues. Looked up from germline, CDR1 is MDHEN and CDR2 is SYDVKM. V gave up 0 bases and J gave up 5 bases, with 6 bases separating them. The CDR3, as DNA: TGTGCCAGCAGTTTATGGTCCGTAGATACGCAGTATTTT. Residues: CASSLWSVDTQYF.

The CDR3 loop is CASSLKGSRETQYF. CDR3 in DNA: TGTGCCAGCAGCTTAAAGGGGTCTCGGGAGACCCAGTACTTC. The chain employs TRBV7-3 and TRBJ2-5; possibly TRBD1 for D (5 bases). V dropped 1 base and J dropped 5 bases, with 11 bases sitting between them. CDR3 length: 14 amino acids. Germline V CDR1 and CDR2: SGHTA, FQGTGA.

This clone was seen more than once but under ten times. The J gene is TRBJ1-1, the V gene TRBV29-1; D is possibly TRBD1 (6 bases). The V gene lost 3 bases and the J gene lost 4 bases, with 21 bases spanning the gap. CDR1 is SQVTM, CDR2 ANQGSEA, per germline. CDR3 length equals 16 residues. CDR3 sequence reads: CSVDTGRGGAGTEAFF. CDR3 nucleotides: TGCAGCGTTGATACGGGGAGGGGGGGCGCGGGCACTGAAGCTTTCTTT. Full variable domain (rest looked up from reference TRBV29-1 and TRBJ1-1): SAVISQKPSRDICQRGTSLTIQCQVDSQVTMMFWYRQQPGQSLTLIATANQGSEATYESGFVIDKFPISRPNLTFSTLTVSNMSPEDSSIYLCSVDTGRGGAGTEAFFGQGTRLTVV.

The chain couples TRBV6-5 to TRBJ1-5; maybe TRBD1 (5 bases). Trimming shortened V by 4 bases and J by 2 bases, and 6 bases separated the two germline ends. CDR1 and CDR2 from the germline V gene are MNHEY and SVGAGI. This CDR3 has 13 residues. The CDR3 coding sequence is TGTGCCAGCAGTTCGACAGGCAATCAGCCCCAGCATTTT. Its protein product is CASSSTGNQPQHF.

This clone occurred once. The CDR3 loop is CSVVWLTGDTYNEQFF. The CDR3 DNA reads as TGCAGCGTTGTGTGGCTTACTGGGGACACCTACAATGAGCAGTTCTTC. V is TRBV29-1 and J is TRBJ2-1; D is perhaps TRBD1 (6 bases). Germline lookup yields CDR1 SQVTM and CDR2 ANQGSEA. Trimming left V 4 bases short and J 2 bases short, with 18 bases between. CDR3 length: 16 residues.